A selection of T cell receptor beta chains follows, all from one sample in a study of blood T cell repertoires in COVID-19. Libraries were prepared by immunoSEQ multiplex PCR; TCRdb keeps only in-frame clonotypes and omits some of them. The data contain approximately 170,000 clones, about 84% of them singletons. Sequenced sample: PBMCs or T cells enriched from blood (not recorded which). All receptors come from a middle-aged man who had recovered from COVID-19. Both conserved end residues are part of each CDR3. D genes are given only for firm matches. Not every row has a clone size; where given, it reads once, few, many or a size class.

v_call	d_call	j_call	clone_size	cdr3_nt	cdr3_aa
TRBV5-1	TRBD2	TRBJ2-1	NA	TGCGCCAGCAGCACCGGGACTAGCGGGGGGGCACGGTCCTACAATGAGCAGTTCTTC	CASSTGTSGGARSYNEQFF
TRBV15	NA	TRBJ2-5	few	TGTGCCACCAGCAGAGATCCAGGGTTAGAGACCCAGTACTTC	CATSRDPGLETQYF
TRBV7-2	NA	TRBJ2-3	NA	TGTGCCAGCAGCTTATCCCAGAACACAGATACGCAGTATTTT	CASSLSQNTDTQYF
TRBV27	NA	TRBJ2-3	NA	TGTGCCAGCAGTGGAGGGCGCACAGATACGCAGTATTTT	CASSGGRTDTQYF
TRBV7-9	TRBD1	TRBJ1-3	NA	TGTGCCAGCAGCACAGGGGGTAGAGACACCATATATTTT	CASSTGGRDTIYF
TRBV3-1/TRBV3-2	TRBD1	TRBJ2-5	few	TGTGCCAGCAGCCACTCGGACAGGGCGCAGACCCAGTACTTC	CASSHSDRAQTQYF
TRBV6-1	NA	TRBJ1-6	NA	TGTGCCAGCAGTGAGCGGGTCTTCTATAATTCACCCCTCCACTTT	CASSERVFYNSPLHF
TRBV7-2	TRBD1	TRBJ2-5	NA	TGTGCCAGCAGGACCCCAGGGGGTGGGAAGACCCAGTACTTC	CASRTPGGGKTQYF
TRBV3-1/TRBV3-2	TRBD1	TRBJ1-1	NA	TGTGCCAGCAGCTCCCCTGCCGCAAAACCGGGACAGGGGGTTTTCTTT	CASSSPAAKPGQGVFF
TRBV29-1	NA	TRBJ2-5	NA	TGCAGCGTTGAGGCAGGACACCAGTACTTC	CSVEAGHQYF
TRBV19	TRBD1	TRBJ1-2	many	TGTGCCAGTAGTATAGCCCTGCAGGGGGCGATACACGATGGCTACACCTTC	CASSIALQGAIHDGYTF
TRBV6-2/TRBV6-3	NA	TRBJ1-2	NA	TGTGCCAGCAGCACCCCTCGCTACAGGGACTATGGCTACACCTTC	CASSTPRYRDYGYTF
TRBV9	NA	TRBJ2-4	NA	TGTGCCAGCAGCGCCGAAACAGGGGGGGTAGCCAAAAACATTCAGTACTTC	CASSAETGGVAKNIQYF
TRBV5-4	NA	TRBJ2-7	few	TGTGCCAGCAGCCAGACAGGGACCCGACGGGGGGAGCAGTACTTC	CASSQTGTRRGEQYF
TRBV7-9	NA	TRBJ1-1	few	TGTGCCAGCAGCTTTAGGGAGGCTGAAGCTTTCTTT	CASSFREAEAFF
TRBV6-5	TRBD1	TRBJ1-2	NA	TGTGCCAGCAGTTACGGGCAGGGGGCGGACTATGGCTACACCTTC	CASSYGQGADYGYTF
TRBV30	NA	TRBJ1-1	few	TGTGCCTGCCGGGCCCTCGGGGACACTGAAGCTTTCTTT	CACRALGDTEAFF
TRBV30	NA	TRBJ1-1	NA	TGTGCCTGGAAACGGGATTGGAACACTGAAGCTTTCTTT	CAWKRDWNTEAFF
TRBV7-9	NA	TRBJ1-1	once	TGTGCCAGCAGCCCCTTTGAGGGCGTGAACACTGAAGCTTTCTTT	CASSPFEGVNTEAFF
TRBV7-9	NA	TRBJ2-7	NA	TGTGCCAGCAGCTTAGATGTTCTACGGAGGAGCTCCTACGAGCAGTACTTC	CASSLDVLRRSSYEQYF
TRBV19	TRBD1	TRBJ1-5	NA	TGTGCCAGCCAATGGGACAGTCATAATCAGCCCCAGCATTTT	CASQWDSHNQPQHF
TRBV5-6	NA	TRBJ2-7	NA	TGTGCCAGCAGCTTCAACCCTAGCTACGAGCAGTACTTC	CASSFNPSYEQYF
TRBV6-2/TRBV6-3	NA	TRBJ1-5	NA	TGTGCCAGTAGCCCTCTCGACAGGAGGTATGACAATCAGCCCCAGCATTTT	CASSPLDRRYDNQPQHF
TRBV7-9	NA	TRBJ1-5	NA	TGTGCCAGCAGCCAGGGATGGAGCAATCAGCCCCAGCATTTT	CASSQGWSNQPQHF
TRBV5-4	NA	TRBJ1-2	few	TGTGCCAGCAGCTCACAGTTGAAAGACTACACCTTC	CASSSQLKDYTF
TRBV18	NA	TRBJ1-6	few	TGTGCCAGCTCACGGTCACAGGAATTATCACCCCTCCACTTT	CASSRSQELSPLHF
TRBV9	TRBD2	TRBJ2-1	few	TGTGCCAGCAGCGTAGCCGTAGCGGGGGTTCACAATGAGCAGTTCTTC	CASSVAVAGVHNEQFF
TRBV3-1/TRBV3-2	NA	TRBJ2-7	few	TGTGCCAGCAGCACACAGGGAAGGGAGGAGCAGTACTTC	CASSTQGREEQYF
TRBV7-2	TRBD1	TRBJ1-2	NA	TGTGCCAGCAGCTTAGGCCCCACAGGGGGCTATGGCTACACCTTC	CASSLGPTGGYGYTF